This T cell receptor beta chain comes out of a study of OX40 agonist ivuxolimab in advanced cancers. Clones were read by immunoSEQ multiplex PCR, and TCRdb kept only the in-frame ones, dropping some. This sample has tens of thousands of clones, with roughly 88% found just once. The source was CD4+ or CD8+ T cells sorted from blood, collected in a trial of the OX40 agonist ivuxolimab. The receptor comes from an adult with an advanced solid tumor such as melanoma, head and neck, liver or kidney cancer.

This CDR3 is CASSSRDRGTGYTF. In nucleotides, the CDR3 is TGTGCCAGCAGCTCCCGGGACAGGGGGACTGGCTACACCTTC. The chain combines TRBV5-4 with TRBJ1-2; 11 nucleotides match TRBD1. V trimming: 3 bases; J trimming: 7 bases; junction bases outside the gene matches: 5. Germline CDR1 is SGHNT and CDR2 is YYREEE (reference sequence). CDR3 length: 14 amino acids.